These 18 T cell receptor beta chains share one sample of origin, sequenced in a study of blood T cell repertoires in COVID-19. Here immunoSEQ multiplex PCR was the method, and the copy in TCRdb shows in-frame clones only, minus some. The sample consists of about 330,000 clones, nearly 90% of them appearing once. Sample: PBMCs or T cells enriched from blood (not recorded which). These receptors were taken from a woman aged 30 to 39 who had recovered from COVID-19.

This chain links TRBV18 with TRBJ1-3; no clear D gene. The germline V gene has CDR1 KGHSH and CDR2 LQKENI. The CDR3 runs 15 residues. V shed 0 bases and J shed 1 base, with 7 bases lying between them. The CDR3 spells CASSPPLGSGNTIYF. The CDR3 DNA is TGTGCCAGCTCACCACCGCTAGGTTCTGGAAACACCATATATTTT.

The chain links TRBV2 to TRBJ2-7; no firm D call. Germline CDR1 SNHLY, CDR2 FYNNEI. Trimming pared 6 bases from V and 4 bases from J, leaving 7 bases between. The CDR3 extends over 11 amino acids. In DNA, the CDR3 is TGTGCCAGCAGGACAACTTACGAGCAGTACTTC. Its translation is CASRTTYEQYF. The full variable domain, its missing parts supplied by reference TRBV2 and TRBJ2-7, is EPEVTQTPSHQVTQMGQEVILRCVPISNHLYFYWYRQILGQKVEFLVSFYNNEISEKSEIFDDQFSVERPDGSNFTLKIRSTKLEDSAMYFCASRTTYEQYFGPGTRLTVT.

This chain uses TRBV11-3 with TRBJ2-3; the D gene is possibly TRBD1 (7 bases). Germline assignment: CDR1 SGHNT and CDR2 YENEEA. V dropped 2 bases and J dropped 5 bases, with 17 bases sitting between them. The CDR3 covers 16 residues. The CDR3: CASSLSGRGVLDTQYF. The CDR3 nucleotides read TGTGCCAGCAGCTTAAGTGGCAGGGGGGTTTTAGATACGCAGTATTTT.

The J gene is TRBJ2-1, the V gene TRBV19; D possibly corresponds to TRBD2 (5 bases). There are 13 residues in the CDR3. The V end lost 3 bases, the J end lost 9 bases, and 12 bases lay between the germline ends. Germline V lookup: CDR1 LNHDA, CDR2 SQIVND (reference sequence). CDR3 region: CASSMGFRGEQFF. Here the CDR3 DNA reads TGTGCCAGTAGTATGGGGTTTCGGGGTGAGCAGTTCTTC.

This clone was observed once. The chain employs TRBV19 and TRBJ2-5; 9 nucleotides agree with TRBD2. Germline V gene sequence: CDR1 LNHDA, CDR2 SQIVND (reference sequence). After removal of 4 bases from V and 5 bases from J, the junction contained 14 bases not matched to a gene. This CDR3 comprises 17 residues. As DNA, the CDR3 is TGTGCCAGTAGTAGCGGGGGGGCGAAGACTGCGTGGGAGACCCAGTACTTC. Amino acid sequence: CASSSGGAKTAWETQYF.

The chain carries TRBV5-1 and TRBJ2-1, with TRBD2 matching 8 bases. Germline V gene sequence: CDR1 SGHRS, CDR2 YFSETQ. Germline trimming cut 6 bases from V and 4 bases from J; bases unmatched to any gene: 9. The CDR3 runs 15 residues. The CDR3 spells CASTRGSGGYNEQFF. CDR3 bases: TGCGCCAGCACCCGAGGGAGCGGGGGATACAATGAGCAGTTCTTC.

The V and J genes are TRBV6-6 and TRBJ2-5; maybe TRBD2 (5 bases). The CDR3 has 14 amino acids. Deletions cut 3 bases from V and 4 bases from J, with 12 bases between. Germline loops: CDR1 MNHNY, CDR2 SVGAGI (reference sequence). CDR3 sequence: CASSYVRGRETQYF. The CDR3 DNA follows: TGTGCCAGCAGTTATGTACGGGGAAGAGAGACCCAGTACTTC.

CDR3 DNA sequence: TGTGCCAGCAGTTCGACTAGGTCCGGTAAGCAGTTCTTC. As protein: CASSSTRSGKQFF. This chain connects TRBV27 to TRBJ2-1; weak D call: TRBD2 (6 bases). Trimming removed 4 bases from V and 11 bases from J, with 15 bases in between. This CDR3 has 13 residues. Germline V gene data show CDR1 as MNHEY and CDR2 as SMNVEV (reference sequence).

The chain combines TRBV19 with TRBJ1-4, with 7 nucleotides matching TRBD1. The germline V gene encodes CDR1 LNHDA and CDR2 SQIVND (reference sequence). The CDR3 contains 14 residues. J was trimmed by 4 bases and V by 6 bases; bases with no gene match: 5. The CDR3 sequence: CASRGQAINEKLFF. CDR3 DNA sequence: TGTGCCAGTAGAGGACAGGCAATTAATGAAAAACTGTTTTTT.

Points on this clone: The identical CDR3 is also encoded by other nucleotide sequences in the sample. V and J are TRBV7-2 and TRBJ2-7; unclear D gene. V lost 5 bases and J lost 2, with 4 bases in between. Germline V CDR1 and CDR2: SGHTA, FQGNSA. The CDR3 loop spans 11 amino acids. The CDR3 bases are TGTGCCAGCAGCCCAGCCTACGAGCAGTACTTC. This gives the protein CASSPAYEQYF.

This clone was counted only a few times. The V gene is TRBV2, the J gene TRBJ2-7; possibly TRBD2 for D (6 bases). Germline lookup yields CDR1 SNHLY and CDR2 FYNNEI. The CDR3 spans 13 residues. V gave up 7 bases and J gave up 2 bases, with 12 bases separating them. The chain's CDR3 is CASNRDSPYEQYF. The CDR3 nucleotides are TGTGCCAGCAACCGGGACTCACCCTACGAGCAGTACTTC.

This clone was picked up one time. The chain is built from TRBV19 and TRBJ1-2; D perhaps matches TRBD1 (6 bases). CDR3 length equals 13 residues. Per the germline V gene, CDR1 is LNHDA and CDR2 is SQIVND (reference sequence). V shed 5 bases and J shed 2 bases, with 9 bases lying between them. DNA of the CDR3: TGTGCCAGTAGTGCCGACAGGAACTATGGCTACACCTTC. Amino acids: CASSADRNYGYTF.

This sequence joins TRBV20-1 and TRBJ1-1; D perhaps matches TRBD1 (5 bases). The germline gives CDR1 DFQATT, CDR2 SNEGSKA (reference sequence). The CDR3 has 13 amino acids. With 3 bases removed from V and 4 bases from J, the gap between germline ends came to 12 bases. CDR3 loop: CSASVGGGTEAFF. For the CDR3, the DNA is TGCAGTGCTAGTGTGGGGGGGGGCACTGAAGCTTTCTTT.

The genes are TRBV19 and TRBJ1-2; the D gene is possibly TRBD1 (5 bases). Germline CDR1 LNHDA, CDR2 SQIVND (reference sequence). Trimming removed 3 bases from V and 8 bases from J, with 13 bases in between. The CDR3 spans 13 residues. The CDR3 here is CASSIPGGVGYTF. CDR3 sequence (DNA): TGTGCCAGTAGTATCCCCGGGGGAGTAGGCTACACCTTC.

V gene TRBV7-2 combines with J gene TRBJ1-2, with D maybe TRBD1 (5 bases). Germline V gene data show CDR1 as SGHTA and CDR2 as FQGNSA. The length of the CDR3 is 16 residues. V lost 2 bases, J lost 7 bases, and 20 bases lay in between. The CDR3 DNA reads TGTGCCAGCAGCTTAACTTCAGCAGGGTCGAGCGTTGGCTACACCTTC. Its translation is CASSLTSAGSSVGYTF.

The chain joins TRBV4-3 to TRBJ1-4; D unresolved. The CDR3 has 15 amino acids. Germline loops: CDR1 LGHNA, CDR2 YSLEER. V was clipped by 1 base and J by 8 bases, with 14 bases between them. The CDR3, as DNA: TGCGCCAGCAGCCAAGGGATACGGAGTGAGGAAAAACTGTTTTTT. Its protein product is CASSQGIRSEEKLFF.

V usage is TRBV25-1 and J usage is TRBJ2-1; TRBD2 agrees at 9 bases. There are 14 residues in the CDR3. Germline CDR1 MGHDK, CDR2 SYGVNS. J gave up 4 bases and V 6 bases, and 4 bases lay outside the gene matches. CDR3 DNA sequence: TGTGCCAGCAGAGGTAGCGGGGGATACAATGAGCAGTTCTTC. This codes for CASRGSGGYNEQFF.

The rearrangement joins TRBV27 to TRBJ2-2; 8 bases map to TRBD2. In germline, CDR1 is MNHEY, CDR2 SMNVEV (reference sequence). V trimming: 7 bases; J trimming: 5 bases; junction bases outside the gene matches: 12. The CDR3 totals 16 residues. The CDR3 DNA is TGTGCCAGCAACCGGGGGGGGACACCCGAAACCGGGGAGCTGTTTTTT. It codes for CASNRGGTPETGELFF.